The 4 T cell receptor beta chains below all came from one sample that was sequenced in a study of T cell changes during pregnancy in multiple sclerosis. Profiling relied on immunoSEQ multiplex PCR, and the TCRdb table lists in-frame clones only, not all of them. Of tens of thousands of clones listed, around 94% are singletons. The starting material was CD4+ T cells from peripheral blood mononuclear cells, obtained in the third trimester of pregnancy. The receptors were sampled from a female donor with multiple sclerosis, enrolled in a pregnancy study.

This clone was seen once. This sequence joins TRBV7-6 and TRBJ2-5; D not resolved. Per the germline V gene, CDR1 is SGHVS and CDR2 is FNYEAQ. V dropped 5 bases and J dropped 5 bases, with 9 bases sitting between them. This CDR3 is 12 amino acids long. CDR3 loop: CASSPYWETQYF. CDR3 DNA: TGTGCCAGCAGCCCCTACTGGGAGACCCAGTACTTC.

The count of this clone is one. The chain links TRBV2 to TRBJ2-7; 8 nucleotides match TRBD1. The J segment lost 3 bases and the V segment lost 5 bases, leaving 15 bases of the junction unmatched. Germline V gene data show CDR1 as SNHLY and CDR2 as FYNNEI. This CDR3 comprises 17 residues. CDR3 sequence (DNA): TGTGCCAGCAGTTCGTCCCTAGGGACAGGAGTAGGCTACGAGCAGTACTTC. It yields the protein CASSSSLGTGVGYEQYF.

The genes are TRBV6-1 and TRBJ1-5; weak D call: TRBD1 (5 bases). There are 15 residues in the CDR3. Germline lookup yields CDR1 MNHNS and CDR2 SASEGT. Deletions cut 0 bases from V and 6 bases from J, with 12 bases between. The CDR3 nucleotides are TGTGCCAGCAGTGAAGCGAGTAGGGGCGGTCAGCCCCAGCATTTT. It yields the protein CASSEASRGGQPQHF.

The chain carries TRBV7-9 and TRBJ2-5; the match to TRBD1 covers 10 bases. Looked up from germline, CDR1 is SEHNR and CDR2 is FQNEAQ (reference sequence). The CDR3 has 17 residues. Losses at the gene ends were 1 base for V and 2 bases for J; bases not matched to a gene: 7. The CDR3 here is CASSLVGGTGDQETQYF. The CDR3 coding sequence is TGTGCCAGCAGCTTAGTCGGGGGGACAGGGGATCAAGAGACCCAGTACTTC.